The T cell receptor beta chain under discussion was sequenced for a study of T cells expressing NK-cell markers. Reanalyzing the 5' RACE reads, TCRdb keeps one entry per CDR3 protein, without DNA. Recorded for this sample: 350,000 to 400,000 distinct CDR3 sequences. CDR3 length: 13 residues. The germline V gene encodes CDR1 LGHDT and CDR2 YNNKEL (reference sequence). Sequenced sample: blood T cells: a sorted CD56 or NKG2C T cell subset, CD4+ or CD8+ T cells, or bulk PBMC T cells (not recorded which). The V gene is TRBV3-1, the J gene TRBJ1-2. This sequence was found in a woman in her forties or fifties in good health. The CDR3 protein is CASSQDLAGGYTF.